The clone carrying this T cell receptor (beta chain) was counted ten times or more. The antigen is not known. Graves' hyperthyroidism showing no ophthalmopathy progression within 18 months was considered stable. This entry belongs to a study of T cells in Graves' hyperthyroidism and ophthalmopathy. Amplified TCR beta CDR3 regions came from RNA transcripts. An initial round of RT-PCR targeting the TCR CDR3 relied on the HTBI primer set. A single record per CDR3 protein comes from TCRdb applying MiXCR to the multiplex PCR reads. Among some 760,000 distinct CDR3 sequences listed, about 14% were seen once. Trimming removed 4 bases from V and 4 bases from J, with 10 bases in between. The CDR3 length is 12 residues. In germline, CDR1 is DFQATT, CDR2 SNEGSKA (reference sequence). The study's findings and limits: The model made its ophthalmopathy prediction, and onset followed a median approximately 6.5 months later. In blood, most of the thyroid clonotypes expanded above 0.001 were also present.

The genes are TRBV20-1 and TRBJ1-2; perhaps TRBD1 as D (6 bases). The sequenced sample consisted of blood. The clonotype originates from a woman between 18 and 30 years old with Graves' hyperthyroidism. The CDR3 nucleotides read TGCAGTGCTACAGGGGTTCCCTATGGCTACACCTTC. Translated, it gives CSATGVPYGYTF.